The 10 T cell receptor beta chains below come from one sample, sequenced in a study of CXCR4 blockade with PD-1 therapy in pancreatic cancer. Clones were sequenced by immunoSEQ multiplex PCR, and TCRdb holds only the in-frame ones, with some missing. The table has over 7,500 clones, 50% to 75% seen once. Material for sequencing was tumor tissue. These receptors were collected from a human donor with pancreatic ductal adenocarcinoma.

This chain links TRBV25-1 with TRBJ2-6; TRBD2 might be the D (6 bases). The CDR3 runs 14 residues. Germline-derived CDR1 and CDR2 are MGHDK and SYGVNS. V lost 6 bases and J 1 base, leaving 7 bases between the germline ends. CDR3 nucleotide sequence: TGTGCCAGCAGCCGGGGGTCTGGGGCCAACGTCCTGACTTTC. Encoded protein: CASSRGSGANVLTF. The full variable domain, its missing parts supplied by reference TRBV25-1 and TRBJ2-6, is EADIYQTPRYLVIGTGKKITLECSQTMGHDKMYWYQQDPGMELHLIHYSYGVNSTEKGDLSSESTVSRIRTEHFPLTLESARPSHTSQYLCASSRGSGANVLTFGAGSRLTVL.

This clone was picked up a small number of times. The rearrangement uses TRBV27 and TRBJ1-1; no firm D call. The length of the CDR3 is 14 residues. V lost 2 bases and J lost 4, with 11 bases in between. Germline V gene lookup returns CDR1 MNHEY and CDR2 SMNVEV (reference sequence). This CDR3 reads CASSLREPPTEAFF. CDR3 coding DNA: TGTGCCAGCAGTTTACGAGAACCCCCCACTGAAGCTTTCTTT.

This clone came up a few times. CDR3 nucleotide sequence: TGTGCCAGCAGTCCCCGGGACAGGACCTACGAGCAGTACTTC. This codes for CASSPRDRTYEQYF. V and J are TRBV27 and TRBJ2-7; 8 positions match TRBD1. The V gene's germline CDR1 is MNHEY and CDR2 SMNVEV (reference sequence). V shed 5 bases and J 2 bases; nucleotides not matched to a gene: 5. CDR3 length equals 14 residues.

V and J are TRBV11-3 and TRBJ2-1, with D perhaps matching TRBD2 (6 bases). The germline V gene has CDR1 SGHNT and CDR2 YENEEA. The CDR3 covers 15 residues. Deletions cut 1 base from V and 4 bases from J, with 11 bases between. CDR3 amino acids: CASSLVAGRYNEQFF. The DNA of the CDR3 is TGTGCCAGCAGCTTAGTGGCGGGGAGGTACAATGAGCAGTTCTTC.

This chain uses TRBV18 with TRBJ2-7; D uncertain. CDR1 is KGHSH, CDR2 LQKENI, per germline. The V and J ends lost 2 bases and 4 bases respectively, with 9 bases between them. CDR3 size: 13 residues. CDR3 loop: CASSPSNAYEQYF. The CDR3 bases are TGTGCCAGCTCACCAAGCAATGCGTACGAGCAGTACTTC.

The chain combines TRBV19 with TRBJ1-5, with 8 bases that match TRBD1. Germline CDR1 and CDR2: LNHDA and SQIVND (reference sequence). This CDR3 contains 16 residues. V was pared by 6 bases and J by 2 bases, with 9 bases of the junction left unmatched. The CDR3 bases are TGTGCCAGTAGAAGGACAGGGCGGGGAGGCAATCAGCCCCAGCATTTT. This gives the protein CASRRTGRGGNQPQHF.

This chain links TRBV19 with TRBJ2-6, with a tentative D call TRBD1 (5 bases). Germline loops: CDR1 LNHDA, CDR2 SQIVND (reference sequence). V lost 7 bases and J lost 4, with 14 bases in between. CDR3 length equals 15 residues. CDR3: CASNPTDGGANVLTF. The CDR3 region has the DNA TGTGCCAGTAATCCGACAGACGGCGGGGCCAACGTCCTGACTTTC.

This chain connects TRBV25-1 to TRBJ1-1; D remains unclear. Germline CDR1 reads MGHDK; CDR2 reads SYGVNS. The CDR3 sequence is 12 residues long. Trimming took 6 bases from V and 1 from J, leaving 6 bases between them. CDR3 nucleotide sequence: TGTGCCAGCAGGTGGGGGAACACTGAAGCTTTCTTT. Its translation: CASRWGNTEAFF.

The chain joins TRBV30 to TRBJ2-1; tentative D call: TRBD1 (5 bases). This CDR3 contains 15 residues. Germline assignment: CDR1 GTSNPN and CDR2 SVGIG (reference sequence). Trimming pared 0 bases from V and 0 bases from J, leaving 9 bases between. CDR3 sequence (DNA): TGTGCCTGGAGTGTCAGTACAGGCTCCTACAATGAGCAGTTCTTC. It is translated as CAWSVSTGSYNEQFF.

This clone was observed a handful of times. This sequence joins TRBV19 and TRBJ1-5, with D perhaps matching TRBD1 (5 bases). CDR1 is LNHDA and CDR2 is SQIVND in the germline V gene (reference sequence). This CDR3 contains 15 residues. V lost 4 bases and J 0 bases, leaving 10 bases between the germline ends. The CDR3 here is CASSTGAPSNQPQHF. In nucleotides, the CDR3 is TGTGCCAGTAGTACCGGGGCACCTAGCAATCAGCCCCAGCATTTT.